Following are 27 T cell receptor beta chains from one sample sequenced in a study of T cell responses to AZD1222 COVID-19 vaccine (dated by TCRdb to the early 2020s). The time point tag for this specimen amounts to: about 28 days (+/-7) after the second vaccine dose. The protocol used for the library was the immunoSEQ multiplex PCR assay. TCRdb holds this immuneACCESS table with in-frame rearrangements only. Some clones are missing; in checked studies, unresolved V genes explain under half, and the rest has no known cause. Counted in this sample were fewer than 85,000 clones; approximately 90% of them appeared once. The ten most abundant clones make up 1.3% of the sample. The sample in question was peripheral blood, obtained 28 days after the second AZD1222 dose. The receptors come from an adult who received the AZD1222 COVID-19 vaccine.

The chain joins TRBV2 to TRBJ1-5, with TRBD1 identical over 9 bases. The CDR3 runs 17 residues. Trimming took 8 bases from V and 8 from J; bases not matched to a gene: 19. In germline, CDR1 is SNHLY, CDR2 FYNNEI. The CDR3 region is CASGFSGQGPLGEPQHF. The DNA for the CDR3 is TGTGCCAGCGGGTTTTCGGGACAGGGACCCCTCGGGGAGCCCCAGCATTTT.

V is TRBV3-1 (or the pseudogene TRBV3-2) and J is TRBJ1-1; D unclear. V lost 4 bases to trimming and J lost 11 bases, with 17 bases between them. There are 13 residues in the CDR3. Germline V CDR1 and CDR2: LGHDT, YNNKEL (reference sequence). The CDR3 sequence is CASSPGIWRGAFF. The CDR3 DNA sequence: TGTGCCAGCAGCCCGGGGATTTGGAGAGGGGCTTTCTTT.

The rearrangement links TRBV11-2 to TRBJ1-1; D not certain. The CDR3 has 14 residues. Germline V gene lookup returns CDR1 SGHAT and CDR2 FQNNGV. The V end lost 3 bases, the J end lost 0 bases, and 8 bases lay between the germline ends. CDR3 DNA sequence: TGTGCCAGCAGCTTGGGCAGATTGAACACTGAAGCTTTCTTT. Amino acid sequence: CASSLGRLNTEAFF.

The chain joins TRBV6-1 to TRBJ1-3; D is ambiguous. The V gene's germline CDR1 is MNHNS and CDR2 SASEGT. The CDR3 totals 15 residues. Trimming shortened V by 0 bases and J by 0 bases, and 6 bases separated the two germline ends. The CDR3 DNA reads TGTGCCAGCAGTGAAGCGGGATACTCTGGAAACACCATATATTTT. Translating gives CASSEAGYSGNTIYF.

The genes are TRBV6-2 or TRBV6-3 and TRBJ1-5; D is unclear. In germline, CDR1 is MNHEY, CDR2 SVGEGT. This CDR3 has 15 amino acids. With 5 bases removed from V and 0 bases from J, the gap between germline ends came to 11 bases. This CDR3 reads CASSDGPDSNQPQHF. The CDR3 coding sequence is TGTGCCAGCAGTGACGGGCCTGATAGCAATCAGCCCCAGCATTTT.

V is TRBV5-1 and J is TRBJ1-1; D remains ambiguous. Trimming took off 1 base at V and 1 base at J, with 11 bases between the two ends. The CDR3 is 15 residues long. CDR1 SGHRS and CDR2 YFSETQ come from the germline V gene. The CDR3 DNA sequence: TGCGCCAGCAGCTTGACAGTCCCGAGGAACACTGAAGCTTTCTTT. It is translated as CASSLTVPRNTEAFF.

The V call is TRBV12-3 or TRBV12-4, the J call TRBJ2-7; perhaps TRBD2 as D (5 bases). Trimming took off 3 bases at V and 5 bases at J, with 11 bases between the two ends. The CDR3 covers 13 residues. The CDR3 loop is CASSFERVHEQYF. CDR3 DNA sequence: TGTGCCAGCAGTTTTGAGAGGGTTCACGAGCAGTACTTC.

The J gene is TRBJ2-7, the V gene TRBV7-9; 8 bases fit TRBD2. With V trimmed by 5 bases and J by 4 bases, 10 bases remained unmatched. This CDR3 contains 15 residues. In germline, CDR1 is SEHNR, CDR2 FQNEAQ (reference sequence). The CDR3 bases are TGTGCCAGCAGCCCTAGGACCGGGACTAGGTACGAGCAGTACTTC. Amino acid sequence: CASSPRTGTRYEQYF.

This clone was recorded a few times. The chain recombines TRBV14 with TRBJ1-3; unclear D gene. CDR1 is SGHDN and CDR2 is FVKESK in the germline V gene. CDR3 size: 17 residues. The ends were cut back, 0 bases at V and 0 bases at J, with 12 bases in the middle. CDR3 coding DNA: TGTGCCAGCAGCCAAGAATGGGGTAGACTCTCTGGAAACACCATATATTTT. Translating gives CASSQEWGRLSGNTIYF.

The chain is built from TRBV30 and TRBJ2-7, with D tentatively TRBD1 or TRBD2 (6 bases each). Trimming left V 8 bases short and J 6 bases short, with 17 bases between. CDR1 is GTSNPN and CDR2 is SVGIG in the germline V gene (reference sequence). This CDR3 region has 12 residues. CDR3 residues: CAVTLGGSEQYF. CDR3 bases: TGTGCCGTAACCCTAGGGGGGAGCGAGCAGTACTTC. Drawing the rest from reference TRBV30 and TRBJ2-7, the complete variable domain is SQTIHQWPATLVQPVGSPLSLECTVEGTSNPNLYWYRQAAGRGLQLLFYSVGIGQISSEVPQNLSASRPQDRQFILSSKKLLLSDSGFYLCAVTLGGSEQYFGPGTRLTVT.

V usage is TRBV2 and J usage is TRBJ2-1; D might be TRBD1 (6 bases). V was cut by 8 bases and J by 9 bases, with 23 bases left in between. The V gene's germline CDR1 is SNHLY and CDR2 FYNNEI. The CDR3 loop spans 15 amino acids. CDR3 nucleotide sequence: TGTGCCAGCTGTGGGGGCCGGGATCTGGCCCCTGAGCAGTTCTTC. It encodes CASCGGRDLAPEQFF.

This sequence joins TRBV20-1 and TRBJ2-2; TRBD2 matches 10 bases. Germline V gene sequence: CDR1 DFQATT, CDR2 SNEGSKA (reference sequence). V was clipped by 3 bases and J by 6 bases; unmatched bases: 1. This CDR3 region has 13 residues. The CDR3 loop is CSASGLAAGELFF. In nucleotides, the CDR3 is TGCAGTGCTAGTGGACTAGCGGCCGGGGAGCTGTTTTTT.

The J gene is TRBJ1-5, the V gene TRBV7-2; no clear D. Trimming took off 5 bases at V and 5 bases at J, with 10 bases between the two ends. Germline CDR1 reads SGHTA; CDR2 reads FQGNSA. The CDR3 contains 13 residues. The DNA for the CDR3 is TGTGCCAGCAGCACCGAGTGGGATCAGCCCCAGCATTTT. As protein: CASSTEWDQPQHF.

The J gene is TRBJ1-1, the V gene TRBV18, with 10 positions matching TRBD1. Germline V gene lookup returns CDR1 KGHSH and CDR2 LQKENI. Trimming removed 4 bases from V and 0 bases from J; junction bases left unmatched: 11. This CDR3 has 18 amino acids. CDR3: CASSLRQGAQGMNTEAFF. DNA for the CDR3: TGTGCCAGCTCACTTCGACAGGGGGCGCAGGGTATGAACACTGAAGCTTTCTTT. The full variable domain, its missing parts supplied by reference TRBV18 and TRBJ1-1, is NAGVMQNPRHLVRRRGQEARLRCSPMKGHSHVYWYRQLPEEGLKFMVYLQKENIIDESGMPKERFSAEFPKEGPSILRIQQVVRGDSAAYFCASSLRQGAQGMNTEAFFGQGTRLTVV.

This clone was observed a few times. The rearrangement links TRBV2 to TRBJ2-3; D is possibly TRBD1 or TRBD2 (6 bases each). Trimming removed 3 bases from V and 2 bases from J, with 15 bases in between. This CDR3 region has 16 residues. Per germline, CDR1 SNHLY and CDR2 FYNNEI. This CDR3 reads CASSDRSRGPTDTQYF. CDR3 nucleotide sequence: TGTGCCAGCAGTGACCGGTCCCGGGGGCCCACAGATACGCAGTATTTT.

This clone was observed a single time. The same CDR3 arises from other DNA sequences in this sample as well. The rearrangement links TRBV18 to TRBJ1-5; 11 nucleotides agree with TRBD1. Germline loops: CDR1 KGHSH, CDR2 LQKENI. J gave up 4 bases and V 3 bases, and 2 bases lay outside the gene matches. This CDR3 has 15 residues. The CDR3 sequence is CASSPGTGGNQPQHF. The DNA of the CDR3 is TGTGCCAGCTCACCTGGGACAGGGGGGAATCAGCCCCAGCATTTT.

V usage is TRBV5-6 and J usage is TRBJ2-1; maybe TRBD1 (6 bases). Germline lookup yields CDR1 SGHDT and CDR2 YYEEEE. V lost 0 bases to trimming and J lost 6 bases, with 13 bases between them. CDR3 length equals 15 residues. CDR3 residues: CASSLVGQWSNEQFF. Here the CDR3 DNA reads TGTGCCAGCAGCTTGGTCGGACAGTGGAGCAATGAGCAGTTCTTC. Complete variable domain (other parts from reference TRBV5-6 and TRBJ2-1): DAGVTQSPTHLIKTRGQQVTLRCSPKSGHDTVSWYQQALGQGPQFIFQYYEEEERQRGNFPDRFSGHQFPNYSSELNVNALLLGDSALYLCASSLVGQWSNEQFFGPGTRLTVL.

The chain recombines TRBV18 with TRBJ1-1, with D maybe TRBD1 (5 bases). This CDR3 contains 13 residues. V was trimmed by 8 bases and J by 2 bases, leaving 12 bases between them. The germline V gene has CDR1 KGHSH and CDR2 LQKENI. The CDR3 loop is CASGAGLNTEAFF. The CDR3 DNA sequence: TGTGCCAGCGGGGCAGGACTAAACACTGAAGCTTTCTTT.

This sequence joins TRBV29-1 and TRBJ1-1; 10 positions agree with TRBD1. CDR3 size: 13 residues. Germline V gene sequence: CDR1 SQVTM, CDR2 ANQGSEA. V shed 4 bases, J shed 5 bases, and the junction held 4 bases outside the gene matches. The CDR3 spells CSVGRTGGTEAFF. The CDR3, as DNA: TGCAGCGTTGGAAGGACAGGGGGGACTGAAGCTTTCTTT. Variable domain in full (rest from reference TRBV29-1 and TRBJ1-1): SAVISQKPSRDICQRGTSLTIQCQVDSQVTMMFWYRQQPGQSLTLIATANQGSEATYESGFVIDKFPISRPNLTFSTLTVSNMSPEDSSIYLCSVGRTGGTEAFFGQGTRLTVV.

The rearrangement joins TRBV6-5 to TRBJ1-2; D remains ambiguous. Germline CDR1 is MNHEY and CDR2 is SVGAGI. This CDR3 region has 13 residues. Deletions cut 10 bases from V and 7 bases from J, with 19 bases between. The CDR3 spells CAISETGRVGYTF. In DNA form, the CDR3 reads TGTGCCATCTCGGAAACCGGGAGGGTTGGCTACACCTTC.

V gene TRBV19 combines with J gene TRBJ1-5; 7 positions agree with TRBD1. This CDR3 spans 14 amino acids. Germline CDR1 LNHDA, CDR2 SQIVND (reference sequence). Trimming removed 9 bases from V and 2 bases from J; junction bases left unmatched: 7. The CDR3 DNA follows: TGTGCCAGCCTACAGGGGACGGGCAATCAGCCCCAGCATTTT. Translating it yields CASLQGTGNQPQHF. The full variable domain, in which reference TRBV19 and TRBJ1-5 provide the parts outside the CDR3, is DGGITQSPKYLFRKEGQNVTLSCEQNLNHDAMYWYRQDPGQGLRLIYYSQIVNDFQKGDIAEGYSVSREKKESFPLTVTSAQKNPTAFYLCASLQGTGNQPQHFGDGTRLSIL.

The chain combines TRBV7-2 with TRBJ2-7; D is uncertain. The ends were cut back, 3 bases at V and 3 bases at J, with 12 bases in the middle. The CDR3 loop spans 14 amino acids. Germline V gene sequence: CDR1 SGHTA, CDR2 FQGNSA. The CDR3 coding sequence is TGTGCCAGCAGCTTTAGCAGACAAGACTACGAGCAGTACTTC. Protein product: CASSFSRQDYEQYF.

This chain connects TRBV5-8 to TRBJ1-4; tentative D call: TRBD1 (6 bases). Trimming took off 4 bases at V and 2 bases at J, with 15 bases between the two ends. Germline values: CDR1 SGHTS, CDR2 YDEGEE. The CDR3 spans 16 residues. CDR3 protein: CASSPGQTPTNEKLFF. Here the CDR3 DNA reads TGTGCCAGCAGCCCGGGACAAACTCCGACTAATGAAAAACTGTTTTTT.

The V gene is TRBV6-6, the J gene TRBJ2-5; D is unresolved. Germline CDR1 is MNHNY and CDR2 is SVGAGI (reference sequence). V was trimmed by 7 bases and J by 5 bases, leaving 20 bases between them. The CDR3 spans 15 residues. DNA of the CDR3: TGTGCCAGCACTGAACAGAACCCAGATTCGGAGACCCAGTACTTC. Amino acids: CASTEQNPDSETQYF.

This clone was found once. The chain is built from TRBV2 and TRBJ2-2, with D unresolved. CDR3 length: 13 residues. Deletions cut 7 bases from V and 4 bases from J, with 10 bases between. The germline V gene has CDR1 SNHLY and CDR2 FYNNEI. The CDR3: CASNPTFTGELFF. CDR3 DNA: TGTGCCAGCAACCCGACTTTCACCGGGGAGCTGTTTTTT.

The chain has TRBV19 and TRBJ2-5; D is uncertain. The V gene lost 5 bases and the J gene lost 5 bases, with 15 bases spanning the gap. Germline V gives CDR1 LNHDA, CDR2 SQIVND (reference sequence). There are 14 residues in the CDR3. The CDR3 reads CASSPRGPWETQYF. The CDR3, as DNA: TGTGCCAGTAGTCCCCGTGGGCCTTGGGAGACCCAGTACTTC.

This rearrangement joins TRBV10-2 to TRBJ2-7; 11 bases line up with TRBD2. The V and J ends lost 7 bases and 0 bases, in that order; junction bases with no gene match: 5. The CDR3 spans 15 residues. CDR1 is WSHSY and CDR2 is SAAADI in the germline V gene. The CDR3 bases are TGCGCCAGCACCCTTACTAGCGGGAGCTCCTACGAGCAGTACTTC. It encodes CASTLTSGSSYEQYF.